This TCR beta chain was sequenced in a study of radiation and T cells in renal cell carcinoma. Study-wide results and caveats: Compared with controls, irradiated tumors showed greater TCR clonality. Dominant CDR3 motifs were more common in irradiated tumors than controls.

Treatment in this sample: treatment-naive control, cytoreductive nephrectomy. Control tumor donors were several females and about a dozen males, median age about 50 years. Produced via immunoSEQ multiplex PCR; TCRdb's table is partial and in-frame only. The table records 13,000 or so clones, roughly 60% of them present only once. Comments on this clone: What it binds is unknown.

This sequence was found in a man aged 50-59 years with renal cell carcinoma. Sequencing used tumor tissue, obtained from a patient whose treatment was nephrectomy without radiotherapy.

This CDR3 is CASRSLTTEADQAFF. The CDR3 nucleotides are TGTGCCAGCAGGTCTTTGACGACGGAGGCCGACCAAGCTTTCTTT. This chain joins TRBV2 and TRBJ1-1; no firm D call. The CDR3 has 15 residues. V was pared by 6 bases and J by 9 bases, with 23 bases between. Germline V lookup: CDR1 SNHLY, CDR2 FYNNEI. Looking up the rest from reference TRBV2 and TRBJ1-1 gives the full variable domain: EPEVTQTPSHQVTQMGQEVILRCVPISNHLYFYWYRQILGQKVEFLVSFYNNEISEKSEIFDDQFSVERPDGSNFTLKIRSTKLEDSAMYFCASRSLTTEADQAFFGQGTRLTVV.